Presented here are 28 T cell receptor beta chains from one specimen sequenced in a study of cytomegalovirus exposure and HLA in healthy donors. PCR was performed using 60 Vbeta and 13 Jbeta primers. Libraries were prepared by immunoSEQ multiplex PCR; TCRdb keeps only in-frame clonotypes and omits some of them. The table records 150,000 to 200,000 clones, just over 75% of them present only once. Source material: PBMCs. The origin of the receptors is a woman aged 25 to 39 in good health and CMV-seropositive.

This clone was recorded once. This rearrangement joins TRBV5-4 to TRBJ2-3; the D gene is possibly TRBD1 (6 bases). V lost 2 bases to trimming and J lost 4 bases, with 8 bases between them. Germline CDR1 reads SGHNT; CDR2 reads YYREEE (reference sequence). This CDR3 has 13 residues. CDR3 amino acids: CASSFPGADTQYF. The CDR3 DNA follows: TGTGCCAGCAGCTTCCCAGGGGCAGATACGCAGTATTTT. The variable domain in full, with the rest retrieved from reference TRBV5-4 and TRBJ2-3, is ETGVTQSPTHLIKTRGQQVTLRCSSQSGHNTVSWYQQALGQGPQFIFQYYREEENGRGNFPPRFSGLQFPNYSSELNVNALELDDSALYLCASSFPGADTQYFGPGTRLTVL.

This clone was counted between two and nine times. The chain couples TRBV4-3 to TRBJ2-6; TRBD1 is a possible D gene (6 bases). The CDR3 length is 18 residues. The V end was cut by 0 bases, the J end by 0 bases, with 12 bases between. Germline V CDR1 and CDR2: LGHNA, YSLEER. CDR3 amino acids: CASSQDADSSSGANVLTF. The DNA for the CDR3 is TGCGCCAGCAGCCAAGATGCGGACAGTAGCTCTGGGGCCAACGTCCTGACTTTC.

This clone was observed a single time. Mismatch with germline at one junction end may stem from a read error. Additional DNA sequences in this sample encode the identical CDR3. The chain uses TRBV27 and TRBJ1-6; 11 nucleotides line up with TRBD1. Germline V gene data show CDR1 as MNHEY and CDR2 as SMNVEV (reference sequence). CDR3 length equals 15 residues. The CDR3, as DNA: TGTGCTAGCAGTCCCCTGGACAGGGGGCTTTCACCCCTCCACTTT. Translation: CASSPLDRGLSPLHF.

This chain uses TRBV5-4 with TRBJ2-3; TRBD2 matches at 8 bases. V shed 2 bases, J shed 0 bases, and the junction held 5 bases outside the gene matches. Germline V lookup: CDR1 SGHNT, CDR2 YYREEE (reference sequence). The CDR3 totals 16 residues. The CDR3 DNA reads TGTGCCAGCAGCTTAGTAGGGACTAGGAGCACAGATACGCAGTATTTT. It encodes CASSLVGTRSTDTQYF.

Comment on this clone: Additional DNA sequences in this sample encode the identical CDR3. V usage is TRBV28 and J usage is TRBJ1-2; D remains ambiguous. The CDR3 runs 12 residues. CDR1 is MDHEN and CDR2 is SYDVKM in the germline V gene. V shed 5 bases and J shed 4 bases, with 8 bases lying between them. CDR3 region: CASSTDIYGYTF. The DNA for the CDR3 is TGTGCCAGCAGTACCGACATCTATGGCTACACCTTC.

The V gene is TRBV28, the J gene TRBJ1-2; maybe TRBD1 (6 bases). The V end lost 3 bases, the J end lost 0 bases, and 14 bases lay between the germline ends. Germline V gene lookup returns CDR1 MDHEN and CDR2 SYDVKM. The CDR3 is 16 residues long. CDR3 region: CASSFPGQVANYGYTF. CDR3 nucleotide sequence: TGTGCCAGCAGTTTTCCGGGACAAGTAGCTAACTATGGCTACACCTTC.

CDR3 nucleotide sequence: TGTGCCTGGGGGACAGGGTTTTATAGCAATCAGCCCCAGCATTTT. Its protein product is CAWGTGFYSNQPQHF. The genes are TRBV30 and TRBJ1-5; 9 nucleotides agree with TRBD1. V dropped 5 bases and J dropped 0; count of bases not matched to a gene: 5. Germline CDR1 reads GTSNPN; CDR2 reads SVGIG (reference sequence). The CDR3 covers 15 residues.

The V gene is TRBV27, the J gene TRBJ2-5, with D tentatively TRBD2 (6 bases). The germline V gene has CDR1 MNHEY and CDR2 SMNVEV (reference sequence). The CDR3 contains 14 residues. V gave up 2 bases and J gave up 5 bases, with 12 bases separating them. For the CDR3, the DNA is TGTGCCAGCAGTTTACGGGGGTCGTGGGAGACCCAGTACTTC. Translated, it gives CASSLRGSWETQYF.

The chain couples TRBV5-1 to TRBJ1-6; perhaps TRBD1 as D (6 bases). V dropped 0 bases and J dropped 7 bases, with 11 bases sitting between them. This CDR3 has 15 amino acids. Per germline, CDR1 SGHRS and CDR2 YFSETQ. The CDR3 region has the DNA TGCGCCAGCAGCTTGGGGGTGCAGGGGAATTCACCCCTCCACTTT. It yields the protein CASSLGVQGNSPLHF.

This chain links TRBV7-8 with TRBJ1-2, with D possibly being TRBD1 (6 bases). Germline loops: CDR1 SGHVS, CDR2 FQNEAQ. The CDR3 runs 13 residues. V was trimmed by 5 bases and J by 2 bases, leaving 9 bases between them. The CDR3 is CASSTTGNYGYTF. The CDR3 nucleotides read TGTGCCAGCAGCACGACAGGAAACTATGGCTACACCTTC.

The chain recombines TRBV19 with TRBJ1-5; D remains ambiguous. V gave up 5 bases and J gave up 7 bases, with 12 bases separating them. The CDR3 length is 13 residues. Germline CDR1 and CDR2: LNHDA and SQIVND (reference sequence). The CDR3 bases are TGTGCCAGTAGTCCCGTAGTAGTGCAGCCCCAGCATTTT. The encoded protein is CASSPVVVQPQHF.

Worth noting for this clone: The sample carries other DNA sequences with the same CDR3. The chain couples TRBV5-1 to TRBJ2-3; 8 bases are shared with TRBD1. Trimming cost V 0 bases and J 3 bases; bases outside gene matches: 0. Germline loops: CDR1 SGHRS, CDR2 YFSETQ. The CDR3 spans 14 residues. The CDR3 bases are TGCGCCAGCAGCTTGGGGACAGGGACAGATACGCAGTATTTT. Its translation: CASSLGTGTDTQYF. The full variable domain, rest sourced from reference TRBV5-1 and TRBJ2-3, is KAGVTQTPRYLIKTRGQQVTLSCSPISGHRSVSWYQQTPGQGLQFLFEYFSETQRNKGNFPGRFSGRQFSNSRSEMNVSTLELGDSALYLCASSLGTGTDTQYFGPGTRLTVL.

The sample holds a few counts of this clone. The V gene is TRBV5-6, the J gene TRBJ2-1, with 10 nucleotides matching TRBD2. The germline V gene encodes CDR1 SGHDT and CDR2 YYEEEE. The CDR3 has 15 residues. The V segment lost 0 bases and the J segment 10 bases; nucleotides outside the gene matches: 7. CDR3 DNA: TGTGCCAGCAGCTTGGGGAGCGGGAGGGCTCGGGAGCAGTTCTTC. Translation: CASSLGSGRAREQFF.

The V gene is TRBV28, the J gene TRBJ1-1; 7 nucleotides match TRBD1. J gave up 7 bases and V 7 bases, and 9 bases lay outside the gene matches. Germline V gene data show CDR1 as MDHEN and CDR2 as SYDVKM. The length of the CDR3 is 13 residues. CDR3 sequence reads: CASTRDRASEAFF. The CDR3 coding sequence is TGTGCCAGCACCCGAGACAGGGCGAGTGAAGCTTTCTTT.

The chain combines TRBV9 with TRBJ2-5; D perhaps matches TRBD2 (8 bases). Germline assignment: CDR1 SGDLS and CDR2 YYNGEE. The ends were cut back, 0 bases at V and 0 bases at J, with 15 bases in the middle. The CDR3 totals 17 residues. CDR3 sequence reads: CASSVEGGGGYQETQYF. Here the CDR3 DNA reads TGTGCCAGCAGCGTAGAAGGGGGCGGGGGGTACCAAGAGACCCAGTACTTC.

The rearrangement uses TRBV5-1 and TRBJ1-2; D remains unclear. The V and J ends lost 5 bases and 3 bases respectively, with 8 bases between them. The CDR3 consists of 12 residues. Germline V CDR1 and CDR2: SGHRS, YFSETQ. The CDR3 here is CASRNRDYGYTF. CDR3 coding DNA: TGCGCCAGCAGAAACAGAGACTATGGCTACACCTTC.

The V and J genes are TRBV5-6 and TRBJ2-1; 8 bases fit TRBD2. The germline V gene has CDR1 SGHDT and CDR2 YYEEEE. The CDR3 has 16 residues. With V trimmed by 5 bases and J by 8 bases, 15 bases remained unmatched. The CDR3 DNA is TGTGCCAGCAGTCTGGGGTATCGGGGGGGCCGGGATGAGCAGTTCTTC. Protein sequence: CASSLGYRGGRDEQFF.

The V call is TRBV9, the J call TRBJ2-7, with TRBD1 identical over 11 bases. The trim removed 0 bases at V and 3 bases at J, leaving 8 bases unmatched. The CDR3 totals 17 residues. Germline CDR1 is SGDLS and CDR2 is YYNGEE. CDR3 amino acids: CASSVASGQGDGYEQYF. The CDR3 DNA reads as TGTGCCAGCAGCGTAGCCTCGGGACAGGGGGACGGCTACGAGCAGTACTTC.

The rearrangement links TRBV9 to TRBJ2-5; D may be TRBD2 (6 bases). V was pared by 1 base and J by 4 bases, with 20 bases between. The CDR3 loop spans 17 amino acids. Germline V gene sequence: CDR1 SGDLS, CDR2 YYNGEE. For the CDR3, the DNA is TGTGCCAGCAGCGTATGGGGACGGGGGAGCTTAATAGAGACCCAGTACTTC. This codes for CASSVWGRGSLIETQYF.

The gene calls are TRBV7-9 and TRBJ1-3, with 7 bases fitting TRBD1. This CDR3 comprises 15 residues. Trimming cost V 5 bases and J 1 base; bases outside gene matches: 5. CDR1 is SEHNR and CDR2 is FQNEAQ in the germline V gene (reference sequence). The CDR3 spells CASSPMTGSGNTIYF. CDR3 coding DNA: TGTGCCAGCAGCCCTATGACAGGGTCTGGAAACACCATATATTTT.

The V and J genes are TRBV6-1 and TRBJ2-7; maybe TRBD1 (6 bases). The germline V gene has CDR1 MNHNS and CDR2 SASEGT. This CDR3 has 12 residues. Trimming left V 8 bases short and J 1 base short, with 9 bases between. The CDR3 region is CASLDRSYEQYF. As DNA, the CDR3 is TGTGCCAGCCTTGACAGGTCCTACGAGCAGTACTTC.

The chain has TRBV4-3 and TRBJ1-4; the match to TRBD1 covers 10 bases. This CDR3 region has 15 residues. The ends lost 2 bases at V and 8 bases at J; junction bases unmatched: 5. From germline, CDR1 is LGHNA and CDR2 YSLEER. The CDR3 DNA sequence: TGCGCCAGCAGCCAAATGGACAGGGGGAGGGAAAAACTGTTTTTT. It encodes CASSQMDRGREKLFF.

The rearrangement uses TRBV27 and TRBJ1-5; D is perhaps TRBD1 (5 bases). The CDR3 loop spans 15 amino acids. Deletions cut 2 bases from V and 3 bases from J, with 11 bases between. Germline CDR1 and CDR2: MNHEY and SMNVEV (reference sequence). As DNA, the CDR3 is TGTGCCAGCAGTTTAGGGAGGGGTCCCAATCAGCCCCAGCATTTT. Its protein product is CASSLGRGPNQPQHF.

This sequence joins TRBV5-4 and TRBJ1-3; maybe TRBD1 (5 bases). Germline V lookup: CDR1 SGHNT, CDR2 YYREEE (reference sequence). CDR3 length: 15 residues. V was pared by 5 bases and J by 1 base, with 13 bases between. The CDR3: CASSDNTGSGNTIYF. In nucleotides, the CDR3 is TGTGCCAGCAGTGACAATACAGGATCTGGAAACACCATATATTTT.

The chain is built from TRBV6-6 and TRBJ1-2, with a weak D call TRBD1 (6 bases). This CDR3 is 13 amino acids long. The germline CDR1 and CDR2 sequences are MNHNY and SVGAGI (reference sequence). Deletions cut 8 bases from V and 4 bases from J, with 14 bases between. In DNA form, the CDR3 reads TGTGCCAGCGGTACAGGGTATGGCTATGGCTACACCTTC. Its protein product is CASGTGYGYGYTF.

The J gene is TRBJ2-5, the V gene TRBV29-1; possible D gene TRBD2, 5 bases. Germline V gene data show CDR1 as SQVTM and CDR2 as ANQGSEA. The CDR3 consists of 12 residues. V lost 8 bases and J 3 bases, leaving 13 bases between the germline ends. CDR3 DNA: TGCAGCTCGGGATGGGGTGAAGAGACCCAGTACTTC. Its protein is CSSGWGEETQYF.

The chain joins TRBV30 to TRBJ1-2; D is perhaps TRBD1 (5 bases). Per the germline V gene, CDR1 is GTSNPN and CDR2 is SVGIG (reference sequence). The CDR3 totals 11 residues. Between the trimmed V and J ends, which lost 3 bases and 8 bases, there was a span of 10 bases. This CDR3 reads CAWRGGVGYTF. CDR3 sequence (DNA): TGTGCCTGGAGGGGGGGGGTCGGCTACACCTTC.

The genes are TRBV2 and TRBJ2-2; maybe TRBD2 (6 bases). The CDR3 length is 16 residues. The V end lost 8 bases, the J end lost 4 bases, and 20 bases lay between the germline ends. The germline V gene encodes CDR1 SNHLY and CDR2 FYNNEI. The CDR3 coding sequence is TGTGCCAGCGACCGGGGGAGGACTCGAGGCACCGGGGAGCTGTTTTTT. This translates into CASDRGRTRGTGELFF.